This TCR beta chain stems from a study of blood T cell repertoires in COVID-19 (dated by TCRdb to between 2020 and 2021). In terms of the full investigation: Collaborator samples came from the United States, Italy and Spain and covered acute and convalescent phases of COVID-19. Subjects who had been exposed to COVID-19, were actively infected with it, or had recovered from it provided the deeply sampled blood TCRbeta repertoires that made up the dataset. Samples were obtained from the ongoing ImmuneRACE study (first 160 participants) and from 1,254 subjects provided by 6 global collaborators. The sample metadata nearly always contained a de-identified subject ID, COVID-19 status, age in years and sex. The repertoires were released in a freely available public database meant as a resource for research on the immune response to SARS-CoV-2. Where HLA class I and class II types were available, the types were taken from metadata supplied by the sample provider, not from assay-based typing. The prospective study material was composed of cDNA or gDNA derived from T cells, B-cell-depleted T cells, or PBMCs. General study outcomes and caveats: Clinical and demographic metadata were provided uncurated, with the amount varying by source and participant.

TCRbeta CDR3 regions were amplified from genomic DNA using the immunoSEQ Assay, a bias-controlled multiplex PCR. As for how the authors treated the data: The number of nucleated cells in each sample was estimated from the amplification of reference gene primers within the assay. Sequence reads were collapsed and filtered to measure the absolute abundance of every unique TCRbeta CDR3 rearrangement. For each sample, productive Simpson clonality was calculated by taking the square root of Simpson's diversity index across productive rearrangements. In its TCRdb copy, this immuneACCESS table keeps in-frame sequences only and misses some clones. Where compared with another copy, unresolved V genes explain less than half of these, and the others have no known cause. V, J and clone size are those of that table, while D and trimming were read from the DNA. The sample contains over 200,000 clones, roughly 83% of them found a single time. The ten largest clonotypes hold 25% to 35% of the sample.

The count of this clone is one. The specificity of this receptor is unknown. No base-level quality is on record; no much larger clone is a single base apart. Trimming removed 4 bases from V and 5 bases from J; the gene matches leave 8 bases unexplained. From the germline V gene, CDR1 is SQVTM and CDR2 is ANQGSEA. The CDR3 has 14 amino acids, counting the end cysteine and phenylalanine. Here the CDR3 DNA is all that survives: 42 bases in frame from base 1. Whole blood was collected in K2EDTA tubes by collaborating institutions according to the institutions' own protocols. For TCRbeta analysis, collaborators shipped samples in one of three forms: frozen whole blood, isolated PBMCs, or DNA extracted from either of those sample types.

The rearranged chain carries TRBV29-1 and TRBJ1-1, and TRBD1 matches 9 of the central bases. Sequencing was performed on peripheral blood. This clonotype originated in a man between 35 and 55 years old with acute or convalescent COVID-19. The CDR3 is CSVGWTGARTEAFF. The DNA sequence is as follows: TGCAGCGTTGGCTGGACAGGGGCGAGGACTGAAGCTTTCTTT.